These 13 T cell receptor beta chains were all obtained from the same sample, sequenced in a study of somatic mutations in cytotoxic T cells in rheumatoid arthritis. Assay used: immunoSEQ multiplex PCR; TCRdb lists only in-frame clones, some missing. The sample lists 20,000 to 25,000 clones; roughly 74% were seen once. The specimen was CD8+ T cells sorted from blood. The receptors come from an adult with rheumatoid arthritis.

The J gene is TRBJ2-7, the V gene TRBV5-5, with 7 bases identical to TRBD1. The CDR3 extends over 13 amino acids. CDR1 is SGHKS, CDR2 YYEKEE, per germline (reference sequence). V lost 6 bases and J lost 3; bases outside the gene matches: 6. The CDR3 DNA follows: TGTGCCAGCACTCGGGACAGCGGCTACGAGCAGTACTTC. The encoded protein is CASTRDSGYEQYF. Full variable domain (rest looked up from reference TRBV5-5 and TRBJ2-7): DAGVTQSPTHLIKTRGQQVTLRCSPISGHKSVSWYQQVLGQGPQFIFQYYEKEERGRGNFPDRFSARQFPNYSSELNVNALLLGDSALYLCASTRDSGYEQYFGPGTRLTVT.

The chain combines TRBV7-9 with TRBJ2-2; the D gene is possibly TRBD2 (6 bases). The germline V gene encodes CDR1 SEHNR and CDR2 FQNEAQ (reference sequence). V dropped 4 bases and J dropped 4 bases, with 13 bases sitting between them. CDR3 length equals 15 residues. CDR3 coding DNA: TGTGCCAGCAGCTCCCTCGACGGGGGCACCGGGGAGCTGTTTTTT. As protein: CASSSLDGGTGELFF.

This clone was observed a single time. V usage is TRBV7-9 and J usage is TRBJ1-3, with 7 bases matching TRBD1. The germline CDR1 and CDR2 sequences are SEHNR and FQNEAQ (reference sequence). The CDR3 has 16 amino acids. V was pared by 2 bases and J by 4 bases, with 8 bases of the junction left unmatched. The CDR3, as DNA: TGTGCCAGCAGCTTATGGGTAGGGGGCGAAGGAAACACCATATATTTT. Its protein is CASSLWVGGEGNTIYF.

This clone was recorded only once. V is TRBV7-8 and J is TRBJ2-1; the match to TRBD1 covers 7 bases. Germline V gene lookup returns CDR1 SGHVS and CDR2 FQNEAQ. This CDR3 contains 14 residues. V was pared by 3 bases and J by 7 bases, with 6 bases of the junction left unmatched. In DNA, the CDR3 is TGTGCCAGCAGCTTCGCCGGGACAGAAAATGAGCAGTTCTTC. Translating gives CASSFAGTENEQFF. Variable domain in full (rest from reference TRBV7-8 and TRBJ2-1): GAGVSQSPRYKVAKRGQDVALRCDPISGHVSLFWYQQALGQGPEFLTYFQNEAQLDKSGLPSDRFFAERPEGSVSTLKIQRTQQEDSAVYLCASSFAGTENEQFFGPGTRLTVL.

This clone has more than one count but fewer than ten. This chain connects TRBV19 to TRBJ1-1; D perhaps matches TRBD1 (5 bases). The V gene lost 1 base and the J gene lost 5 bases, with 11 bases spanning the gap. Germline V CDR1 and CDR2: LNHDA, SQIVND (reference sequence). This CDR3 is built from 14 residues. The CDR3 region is CASSIAAGGTEAFF. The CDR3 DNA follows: TGTGCCAGTAGTATAGCCGCGGGGGGGACTGAAGCTTTCTTT.

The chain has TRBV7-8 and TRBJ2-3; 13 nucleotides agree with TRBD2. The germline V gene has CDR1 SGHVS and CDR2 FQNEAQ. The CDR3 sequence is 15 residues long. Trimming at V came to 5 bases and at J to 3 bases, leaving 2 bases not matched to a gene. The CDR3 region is CASSGTSGTTDTQYF. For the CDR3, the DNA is TGTGCCAGCAGCGGGACTAGCGGGACTACAGATACGCAGTATTTT. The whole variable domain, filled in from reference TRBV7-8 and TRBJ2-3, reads GAGVSQSPRYKVAKRGQDVALRCDPISGHVSLFWYQQALGQGPEFLTYFQNEAQLDKSGLPSDRFFAERPEGSVSTLKIQRTQQEDSAVYLCASSGTSGTTDTQYFGPGTRLTVL.

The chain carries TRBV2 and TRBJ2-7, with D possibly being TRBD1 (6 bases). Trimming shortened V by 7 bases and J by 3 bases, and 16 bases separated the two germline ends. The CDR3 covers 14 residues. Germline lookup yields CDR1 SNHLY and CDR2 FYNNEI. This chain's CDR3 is CASKSATGYYEQYF. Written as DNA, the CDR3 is TGTGCCAGCAAATCAGCGACAGGTTACTACGAGCAGTACTTC. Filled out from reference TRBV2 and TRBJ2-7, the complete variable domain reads EPEVTQTPSHQVTQMGQEVILRCVPISNHLYFYWYRQILGQKVEFLVSFYNNEISEKSEIFDDQFSVERPDGSNFTLKIRSTKLEDSAMYFCASKSATGYYEQYFGPGTRLTVT.

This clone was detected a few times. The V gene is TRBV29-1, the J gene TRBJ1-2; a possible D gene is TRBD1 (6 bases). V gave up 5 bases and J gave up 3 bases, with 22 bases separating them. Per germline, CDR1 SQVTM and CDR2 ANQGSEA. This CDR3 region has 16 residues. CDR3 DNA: TGCAGCGTTAATACAGGGAGCAATTTTCGGGACTATGGCTACACCTTC. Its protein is CSVNTGSNFRDYGYTF.

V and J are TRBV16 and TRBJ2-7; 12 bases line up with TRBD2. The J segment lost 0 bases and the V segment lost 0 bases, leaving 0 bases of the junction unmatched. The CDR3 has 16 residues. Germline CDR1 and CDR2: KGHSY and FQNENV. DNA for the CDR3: TGTGCCAGCAGCCAATCGACTAGCGGGAGCTCCTACGAGCAGTACTTC. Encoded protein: CASSQSTSGSSYEQYF.

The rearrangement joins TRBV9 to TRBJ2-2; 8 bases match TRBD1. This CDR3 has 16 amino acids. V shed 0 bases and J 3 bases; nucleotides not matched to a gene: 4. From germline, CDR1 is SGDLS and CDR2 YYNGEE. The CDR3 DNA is TGTGCCAGCAGCGTAGCCGGGGGACAGGACACCGGGGAGCTGTTTTTT. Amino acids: CASSVAGGQDTGELFF.

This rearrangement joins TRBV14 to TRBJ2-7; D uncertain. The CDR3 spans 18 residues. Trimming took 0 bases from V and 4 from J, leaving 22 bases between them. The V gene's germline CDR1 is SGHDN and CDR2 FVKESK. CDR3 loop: CASSQDERRRLSSYEQYF. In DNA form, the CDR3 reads TGTGCCAGCAGCCAAGATGAACGGCGAAGACTGTCTAGTTACGAGCAGTACTTC.

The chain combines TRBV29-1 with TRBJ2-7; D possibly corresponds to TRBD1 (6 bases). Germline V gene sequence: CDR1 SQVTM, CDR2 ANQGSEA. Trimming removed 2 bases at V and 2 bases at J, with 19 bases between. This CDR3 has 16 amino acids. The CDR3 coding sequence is TGCAGCGTTGAAAAAAGAGGGACATTCACTCCCTACGAGCAGTACTTC. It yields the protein CSVEKRGTFTPYEQYF.

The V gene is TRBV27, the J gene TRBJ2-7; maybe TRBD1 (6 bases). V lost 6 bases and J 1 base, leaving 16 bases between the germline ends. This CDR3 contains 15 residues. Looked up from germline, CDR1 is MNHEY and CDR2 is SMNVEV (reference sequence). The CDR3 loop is CASSRPGTRSYEQYF. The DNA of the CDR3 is TGTGCCAGCAGCCGCCCCGGGACACGTTCCTACGAGCAGTACTTC.